Below, 19 T cell receptor beta chains from the same sample are listed, as sequenced in a study of lymphopenia after photon versus proton radiotherapy (dated by TCRdb to between 2018 and 2020). The library relied on the immunoSEQ multiplex PCR assay. TCRdb stores this immuneACCESS table with in-frame sequences only. Part of the clones is absent; in the studies checked, under half of the shortfall reflects unresolved V genes, and no reason is known for the rest. The sample records about 6,100 clones, approximately 91% of which are singletons. Approximately 10% of the sample comes from the top ten. The material was peripheral blood, obtained from a patient treated with photon-based radiotherapy. The receptors stem from a man between 60 and 70 years old with cholangiocarcinoma.

The gene calls are TRBV5-1 and TRBJ2-7; 8 bases line up with TRBD2. Germline V gene data show CDR1 as SGHRS and CDR2 as YFSETQ. V trimming: 7 bases; J trimming: 6 bases; junction bases outside the gene matches: 12. The CDR3 totals 14 residues. CDR3 in DNA: TGCGCCAGCTCCCTTGCCGGGACTAGGGGCGAGCAGTACTTC. This encodes CASSLAGTRGEQYF.

The V call is TRBV27, the J call TRBJ2-1; a weak D match, TRBD2 (6 bases). This CDR3 region has 14 residues. Per germline, CDR1 MNHEY and CDR2 SMNVEV (reference sequence). V was cut by 4 bases and J by 5 bases, with 12 bases left in between. CDR3 DNA: TGTGCCAGCAGTTCCGCGGGAATGGACAATGAGCAGTTCTTC. As protein: CASSSAGMDNEQFF.

This clone was found once. The chain links TRBV9 to TRBJ2-7; D remains ambiguous. The CDR3 totals 14 residues. Looked up from germline, CDR1 is SGDLS and CDR2 is YYNGEE. V was shortened by 0 bases and J by 3 bases, with 10 bases between the two germline ends. DNA for the CDR3: TGTGCCAGCAGCGTAGCGGAGAGAAGCTACGAGCAGTACTTC. Its translation: CASSVAERSYEQYF.

The chain uses TRBV11-3 and TRBJ2-3; the D is unclear. The V gene's germline CDR1 is SGHNT and CDR2 YENEEA. CDR3 length: 13 amino acids. Trimming removed 3 bases at V and 6 bases at J, with 10 bases between. CDR3 protein: CASSFTLIDTQYF. The DNA for the CDR3 is TGTGCCAGCAGCTTTACCCTGATTGATACGCAGTATTTT.

V usage is TRBV28 and J usage is TRBJ2-7, with 7 bases identical to TRBD1. The CDR3 consists of 15 residues. Per germline, CDR1 MDHEN and CDR2 SYDVKM. V was pared by 6 bases and J by 4 bases, with 12 bases of the junction left unmatched. The DNA of the CDR3 is TGTGCCAGCAGAGACATAAACAGGGGCAAGTACGAGCAGTACTTC. Its translation: CASRDINRGKYEQYF.

The chain is built from TRBV2 and TRBJ2-5; D possibly corresponds to TRBD2 (5 bases). V lost 5 bases to trimming and J lost 4 bases, with 14 bases between them. Germline lookup yields CDR1 SNHLY and CDR2 FYNNEI. The CDR3 extends over 14 amino acids. The DNA for the CDR3 is TGTGCCAGCAGTTTGAGGGTCACACCAGAGACCCAGTACTTC. It yields the protein CASSLRVTPETQYF.

In this sample, this clone turned up once. The gene calls are TRBV15 and TRBJ1-5; D ambiguous. V gave up 2 bases and J gave up 6 bases, with 11 bases separating them. The CDR3 is made up of 14 amino acids. Per the germline V gene, CDR1 is LNHNV and CDR2 is YYDKDF (reference sequence). CDR3 coding DNA: TGTGCCACCAGCAGACCCTCCGGTATTCAGCCCCAGCATTTT. Protein product: CATSRPSGIQPQHF.

The chain links TRBV11-2 to TRBJ2-1, with TRBD2 matching over 9 bases. V trimming: 9 bases; J trimming: 5 bases; junction bases outside the gene matches: 8. The CDR3 is 14 residues long. Looked up from germline, CDR1 is SGHAT and CDR2 is FQNNGV. CDR3 region: CASALASGNNEQFF. The DNA of the CDR3 is TGTGCCAGTGCCCTCGCTAGCGGGAACAATGAGCAGTTCTTC.

This chain uses TRBV6-4 with TRBJ2-1, with 7 bases lining up with TRBD2. From germline, CDR1 is MRHNA and CDR2 SNTAGT. The CDR3 contains 15 residues. The V and J ends lost 6 bases and 3 bases, in that order; junction bases with no gene match: 8. CDR3 DNA sequence: TGTGCCAGCAGCATCGGACTAGTGGGCTACAATGAGCAGTTCTTC. Its translation: CASSIGLVGYNEQFF.

V gene TRBV5-1 combines with J gene TRBJ2-2, with no clear D. The CDR3 spans 12 residues. V was cut by 6 bases and J by 3 bases, with 6 bases left in between. Germline V CDR1 and CDR2: SGHRS, YFSETQ. The chain's CDR3 is CASKRDTGELFF. The DNA of the CDR3 is TGCGCCAGCAAAAGGGACACCGGGGAGCTGTTTTTT.

This sequence joins TRBV7-7 and TRBJ2-2; D unclear. The V gene's germline CDR1 is SSHAT and CDR2 FNYEAQ (reference sequence). The V and J ends lost 1 base and 4 bases respectively, with 10 bases between them. The CDR3 contains 15 residues. CDR3 protein: CASSLEPGGTGELFF. CDR3 bases: TGTGCCAGCAGCTTAGAGCCAGGTGGCACCGGGGAGCTGTTTTTT.

The chain uses TRBV29-1 and TRBJ1-1; unclear D gene. Germline assignment: CDR1 SQVTM and CDR2 ANQGSEA. V lost 0 bases and J 1 base, leaving 3 bases between the germline ends. This CDR3 region has 12 residues. CDR3 region: CSVEDTNTEAFF. As DNA, the CDR3 is TGCAGCGTTGAAGACACGAACACTGAAGCTTTCTTT. The full variable domain, in which reference TRBV29-1 and TRBJ1-1 provide the parts outside the CDR3, is SAVISQKPSRDICQRGTSLTIQCQVDSQVTMMFWYRQQPGQSLTLIATANQGSEATYESGFVIDKFPISRPNLTFSTLTVSNMSPEDSSIYLCSVEDTNTEAFFGQGTRLTVV.

The chain carries TRBV7-8 and TRBJ2-3; D ambiguous. This CDR3 is 13 amino acids long. Trimming removed 0 bases from V and 5 bases from J, with 6 bases in between. Germline CDR1 reads SGHVS; CDR2 reads FQNEAQ. The CDR3 region is CASSLASLDTQYF. In DNA form, the CDR3 reads TGTGCCAGCAGCTTAGCCAGCCTAGATACGCAGTATTTT.

This clone has a single count. CDR3 residues: CASSQPLAWRDTQYF. The CDR3 bases are TGTGCCAGCAGCCAACCTCTAGCGTGGAGAGATACGCAGTATTTT. The chain joins TRBV2 to TRBJ2-3; maybe TRBD2 (6 bases). The germline V gene encodes CDR1 SNHLY and CDR2 FYNNEI. This CDR3 is built from 15 residues. Deletions cut 6 bases from V and 5 bases from J, with 18 bases between. The complete variable domain, with remaining parts taken from reference TRBV2 and TRBJ2-3, reads EPEVTQTPSHQVTQMGQEVILRCVPISNHLYFYWYRQILGQKVEFLVSFYNNEISEKSEIFDDQFSVERPDGSNFTLKIRSTKLEDSAMYFCASSQPLAWRDTQYFGPGTRLTVL.

The chain carries TRBV5-1 and TRBJ2-6; D is undetermined. This CDR3 region has 16 residues. The V gene lost 3 bases and the J gene lost 0 bases, with 10 bases spanning the gap. In germline, CDR1 is SGHRS, CDR2 YFSETQ. CDR3 coding DNA: TGCGCCAGCAGCTCTAGACTCGACTCTGGGGCCAACGTCCTGACTTTC. Amino acid sequence: CASSSRLDSGANVLTF.

A few counts support this clone. The CDR3 sequence is CASNQGLYQPQHF. The CDR3 bases are TGTGCCAGTAATCAGGGGCTCTATCAGCCCCAGCATTTT. J is TRBJ1-5 and V is TRBV19; weak D call: TRBD1 (6 bases). Trimming left V 7 bases short and J 5 bases short, with 12 bases between. This CDR3 has 13 amino acids. The germline V gene has CDR1 LNHDA and CDR2 SQIVND (reference sequence).

The V call is TRBV19, the J call TRBJ1-3, with D unclear. Germline CDR1 reads LNHDA; CDR2 reads SQIVND (reference sequence). The CDR3 extends over 16 amino acids. V lost 5 bases and J 3 bases, leaving 17 bases between the germline ends. CDR3 sequence (DNA): TGTGCCAGTAGTCCTCGGATCCTCTCGGGTGGAAACACCATATATTTT. Protein: CASSPRILSGGNTIYF.

This chain joins TRBV25-1 and TRBJ1-1; 7 bases align to TRBD1. Germline V CDR1 and CDR2: MGHDK, SYGVNS. Trimming at V came to 4 bases and at J to 4 bases, leaving 3 bases not matched to a gene. The CDR3 is made up of 13 amino acids. The CDR3 bases are TGTGCCAGCAGTGTTTCAGGGGGCACTGAAGCTTTCTTT. This codes for CASSVSGGTEAFF.

V usage is TRBV11-2 and J usage is TRBJ2-7; D is ambiguous. The V end was cut by 0 bases, the J end by 3 bases, with 15 bases between. CDR3 size: 16 residues. CDR1 is SGHAT, CDR2 FQNNGV, per germline. CDR3 sequence (DNA): TGTGCCAGCAGCTTAGATCAGGATAGGAGTTACTACGAGCAGTACTTC. It is translated as CASSLDQDRSYYEQYF.